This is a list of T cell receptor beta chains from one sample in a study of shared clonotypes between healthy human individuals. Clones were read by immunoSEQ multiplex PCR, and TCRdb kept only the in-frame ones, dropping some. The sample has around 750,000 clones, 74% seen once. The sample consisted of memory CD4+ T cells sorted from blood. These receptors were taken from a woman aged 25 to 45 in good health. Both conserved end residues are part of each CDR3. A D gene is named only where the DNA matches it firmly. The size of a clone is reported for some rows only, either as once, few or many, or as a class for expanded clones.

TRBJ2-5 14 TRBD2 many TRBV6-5 TGTGCCAGCAGTAGAGACCCCGGGGGGACGCCCCAGTACTTC CASSRDPGGTPQYF
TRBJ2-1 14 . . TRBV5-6 TGTGCCAGCACCCGACTGGCACGGGGCTATGAGCAGTTCTTC CASTRLARGYEQFF
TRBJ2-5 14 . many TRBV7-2 TGTGCCAGCAGCTTCCGCCAGAAGGAAGAGACCCAGTACTTC CASSFRQKEETQYF
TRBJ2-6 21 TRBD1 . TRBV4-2 TGTGCCAGCAGCCAAGACATGAAGACAGGGGGCCTAATAGCTGGGGCCAACGTCCTGACTTTC CASSQDMKTGGLIAGANVLTF
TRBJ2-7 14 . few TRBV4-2 TGTGCCAGCAGCCTGAACGGGGAGTCCTACGAGCAGTACTTC CASSLNGESYEQYF
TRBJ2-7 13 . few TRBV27 TGTGCCAGCAGTTTATCGCCTATCTACGAGCAGTACTTC CASSLSPIYEQYF
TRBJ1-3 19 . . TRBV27 TGTGCCAGCAGTTTATCCAAAAACGCAGTCAGACTCTCTGGAAACACCATATATTTT CASSLSKNAVRLSGNTIYF
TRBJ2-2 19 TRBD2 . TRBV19 TGTGCCAGTAGTATAGATCTCCTAGCGGGGTCCATGAACACCGGGGAGCTGTTTTTT CASSIDLLAGSMNTGELFF
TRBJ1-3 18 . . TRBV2 TGTGCCAGCAGTGAAAGTCAGGGGAGATCGACTGGTGGAAACACCATATATTTT CASSESQGRSTGGNTIYF
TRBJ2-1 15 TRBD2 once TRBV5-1 TGCGCCAGCAGCGTATCTAGCGGTTCCTACAATGAGCAGTTCTTC CASSVSSGSYNEQFF
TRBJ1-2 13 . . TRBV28 TGTGCCAGCAGTTCGACATATCCCTATGGCTACACCTTC CASSSTYPYGYTF
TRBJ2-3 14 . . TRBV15 TGTGCCACCAGCAGAGATCCGGGCACAGATACGCAGTATTTT CATSRDPGTDTQYF
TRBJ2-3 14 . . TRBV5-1 TGCGCCAGCAAGAACCTGGGTAGCACAGATACGCAGTATTTT CASKNLGSTDTQYF
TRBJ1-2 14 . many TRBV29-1 TGCAGCGGGGGCGACAGACTCATTAACTATGGCTACACCTTC CSGGDRLINYGYTF
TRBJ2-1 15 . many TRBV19 TGTGCCACCAGAAAGTTGACAACCTCGTACAATGAGCAGTTCTTC CATRKLTTSYNEQFF
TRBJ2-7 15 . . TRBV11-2 TGTGCCAGCAGCGCAATAAGCGTAATCTCCTACGAGCAGTACTTC CASSAISVISYEQYF
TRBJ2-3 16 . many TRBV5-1 TGCGCCAGCAGCTTGGGCCGACAGAGTGACACAGATACGCAGTATTTT CASSLGRQSDTDTQYF
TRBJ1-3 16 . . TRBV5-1 TGCGCCAGCAGCTTGTTTTCAGGGGCGACTGGAAACACCATATATTTT CASSLFSGATGNTIYF
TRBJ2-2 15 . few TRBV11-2 TGTGCCAGCAGCCCGGGCGGGCGAGACACCGGGGAGCTGTTTTTT CASSPGGRDTGELFF
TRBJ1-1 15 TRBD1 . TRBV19 TGTGCCAGTAGCCCTCGGACAGGTTTGAACACTGAAGCTTTCTTT CASSPRTGLNTEAFF
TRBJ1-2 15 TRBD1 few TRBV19 TGTGCCAGTAGTCCGAAACAGGGGAATAACTATGGCTACACCTTC CASSPKQGNNYGYTF
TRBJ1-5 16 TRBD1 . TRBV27 TGTGCCAGCAGCAATACGGACAGGGCTGGGAGTCAGCCCCAGCATTTT CASSNTDRAGSQPQHF
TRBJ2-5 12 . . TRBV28 TGTGCCAGCAGTTTAGCACGTTTGACCCAGTACTTC CASSLARLTQYF
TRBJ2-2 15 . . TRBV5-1 TGCGCCAGCAGCCTAGCCCTGGAGAACACCGGGGAGCTGTTTTTT CASSLALENTGELFF
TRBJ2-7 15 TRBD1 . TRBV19 TGTGCCAGTAGTAAGAACGAGGGGGCGGCCTACGAGCAGTACTTC CASSKNEGAAYEQYF
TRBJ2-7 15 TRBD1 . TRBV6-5 TGTGCCAGCAGTTACCCTGGGACAGGGGGCTACGAGCAGTACTTC CASSYPGTGGYEQYF
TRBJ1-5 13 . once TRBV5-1 TGCGCCAGCAGCTCCGGCGCGGGAGAGCCCCAGCATTTT CASSSGAGEPQHF
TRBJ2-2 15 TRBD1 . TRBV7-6 TGTGCCAGCAGCTCCACCGGGACAGCCACCGGGGAGCTGTTTTTT CASSSTGTATGELFF
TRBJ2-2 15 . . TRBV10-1 TGCGCCAGCAGTGCTGATAGCGTGAACACCGGGGAGCTGTTTTTT CASSADSVNTGELFF
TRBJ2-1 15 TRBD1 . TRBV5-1 TGCGCCAGCAGCTATGACAGGGGATCCTACAATGAGCAGTTCTTC CASSYDRGSYNEQFF
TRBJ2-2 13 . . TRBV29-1 TGCAGCGTTGATAAGGCGAACACCGGGGAGCTGTTTTTT CSVDKANTGELFF
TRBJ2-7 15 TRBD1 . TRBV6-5 TGTGCCAGCAGTTACTCGCCTGGGACAGGTAATGAGCAGTACTTC CASSYSPGTGNEQYF
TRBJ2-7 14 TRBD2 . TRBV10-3 TGTGCCACTACGGGACTAGCGGGAGTAGGCGAGCAGTACTTC CATTGLAGVGEQYF
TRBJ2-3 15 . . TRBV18 TGTGCCAGCTCCGCCGCGGGGTCGGTAGCAGATACGCAGTATTTT CASSAAGSVADTQYF
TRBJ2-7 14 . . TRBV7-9 TGTGCCAGCAGCTTAGGGGGACGACACTACGAGCAGTACTTC CASSLGGRHYEQYF
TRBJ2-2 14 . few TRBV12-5 TGTGCTAGTGGGGAGGGACACTCAACCGGGGAGCTGTTTTTT CASGEGHSTGELFF
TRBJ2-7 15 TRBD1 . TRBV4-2 TGTGCCAGCAGCCAAGCTGGACAGGAACCCTACGAGCAGTACTTC CASSQAGQEPYEQYF
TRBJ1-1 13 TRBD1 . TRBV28 TGTGCCAGCAGCGGGACAGGGATCACTGAAGCTTTCTTT CASSGTGITEAFF
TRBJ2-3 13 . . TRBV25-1 TGTGCCAGCAGGAATCGGGAAACAGATACGCAGTATTTT CASRNRETDTQYF
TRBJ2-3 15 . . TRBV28 TGTGCCAGCAGTAATACGGGACTCCACACAGATACGCAGTATTTT CASSNTGLHTDTQYF
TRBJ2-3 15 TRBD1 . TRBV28 TGTGCCAGCAGTTTCAACAGGGGAATCACAGATACGCAGTATTTT CASSFNRGITDTQYF
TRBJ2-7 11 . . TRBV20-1 TGCAGTGCGAGGACTGATGGGGAGCAGTACTTC CSARTDGEQYF
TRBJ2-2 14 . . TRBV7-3 TGTGCCAGCAGCTCGACTAGTTTCTTCGGGGAGCTGTTTTTT CASSSTSFFGELFF
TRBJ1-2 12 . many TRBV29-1 TGCAGCGTTGAAGATCAGGGGTATGGCTACACCTTC CSVEDQGYGYTF
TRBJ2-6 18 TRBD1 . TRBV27 TGTGCCAGCACTAAAATCGGACAGGGCAGAGCAGGGGCCAACGTCCTGACTTTC CASTKIGQGRAGANVLTF
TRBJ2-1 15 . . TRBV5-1 TGCGCCAGCAGCTTGGTGGCTAGCAGACACAATGAGCAGTTCTTC CASSLVASRHNEQFF
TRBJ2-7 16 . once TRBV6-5 TGTGCCAGCAGTTACTCGTTAACAAACTGGGGGAGCGAGCAGTACTTC CASSYSLTNWGSEQYF
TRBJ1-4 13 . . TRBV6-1 TGTGCCAGCAGTGAAGCTAGGGACGGGGAACTGTTTTTT CASSEARDGELFF